These 30 T cell receptor beta chains share one sample of origin, sequenced in a study of cytomegalovirus exposure and HLA in healthy donors. The primer mix had 60 Vbeta and 13 Jbeta primers. The table came from immunoSEQ multiplex PCR; TCRdb's copy has only in-frame clones and leaves some out. The sample contains under 250,000 clones, 82% of which appear only once. The sequenced sample consisted of PBMCs. All receptors come from a man aged 35 to 55 in good health and CMV-seropositive.

This chain connects TRBV9 to TRBJ2-1; no clear D. The CDR3 has 15 amino acids. CDR1 and CDR2 (germline): SGDLS, YYNGEE. V gave up 4 bases and J gave up 7 bases, with 18 bases separating them. In DNA form, the CDR3 reads TGTGCCAGCAGCCGCCCCGGTGGGTGGGCGAATGAGCAGTTCTTC. Residues: CASSRPGGWANEQFF.

This clone was observed once. The genes are TRBV27 and TRBJ1-1, with 7 positions matching TRBD1. CDR1 and CDR2 from the germline V gene are MNHEY and SMNVEV (reference sequence). J lost 1 base, V lost 6 bases, and 11 bases had no gene match. The CDR3 covers 16 residues. This CDR3 is CASSLDRVNPNTEAFF. CDR3 sequence (DNA): TGTGCCAGCAGCCTTGACAGGGTGAATCCGAACACTGAAGCTTTCTTT.

The chain carries TRBV6-1 and TRBJ2-7, with D possibly being TRBD2 (6 bases). This CDR3 has 15 residues. V dropped 7 bases and J dropped 3 bases, with 19 bases sitting between them. Germline CDR1 MNHNS, CDR2 SASEGT. In DNA form, the CDR3 reads TGTGCCAGCACCCCACAAGGAGGGGTCATCTACGAGCAGTACGTC. Its translation is CASTPQGGVIYEQYV.

CDR3 sequence (DNA): TGTGCCAGCAGTTTACAGGGGCGGAACACTGAAGCTTTCTTT. The encoded protein is CASSLQGRNTEAFF. The V gene is TRBV27, the J gene TRBJ1-1; possibly TRBD1 for D (6 bases). V dropped 2 bases and J dropped 1 base, with 8 bases sitting between them. The CDR3 covers 14 residues. The V gene's germline CDR1 is MNHEY and CDR2 SMNVEV (reference sequence).

The V and J genes are TRBV5-1 and TRBJ2-3, with D possibly TRBD1 on 5 matching bases. In germline, CDR1 is SGHRS, CDR2 YFSETQ. The V gene lost 0 bases and the J gene lost 0 bases, with 11 bases spanning the gap. The CDR3 consists of 16 residues. The CDR3 reads CASSLGQLSSTDTQYF. The CDR3 DNA sequence: TGCGCCAGCAGCTTGGGACAGTTATCTAGCACAGATACGCAGTATTTT.

This rearrangement joins TRBV7-9 to TRBJ2-3, with D unclear. This CDR3 contains 16 residues. Deletions cut 5 bases from V and 2 bases from J, with 17 bases between. Germline V gives CDR1 SEHNR, CDR2 FQNEAQ (reference sequence). CDR3 region: CASSNAETVPTDTQYF. The CDR3, as DNA: TGTGCCAGCAGCAACGCGGAAACGGTTCCCACAGATACGCAGTATTTT.

This chain connects TRBV5-5 to TRBJ1-4; D is undetermined. This CDR3 contains 16 residues. CDR1 is SGHKS and CDR2 is YYEKEE in the germline V gene (reference sequence). Trimming took off 4 bases at V and 2 bases at J, with 15 bases between the two ends. The CDR3 DNA sequence: TGTGCCAGCAGCCTGCGGACGGGATGGACTAATGAAAAACTGTTTTTT. Protein sequence: CASSLRTGWTNEKLFF.

The rearrangement uses TRBV7-2 and TRBJ2-5, with a weak D call TRBD2 (6 bases). Looked up from germline, CDR1 is SGHTA and CDR2 is FQGNSA. The CDR3 consists of 14 residues. V was pared by 1 base and J by 5 bases, with 11 bases between. CDR3 amino acids: CASSLEPSVETQYF. The CDR3 DNA is TGTGCCAGCAGCTTAGAGCCTAGCGTGGAGACCCAGTACTTC.

The V gene is TRBV6-1, the J gene TRBJ1-5; 9 bases fit TRBD1. Germline V gene lookup returns CDR1 MNHNS and CDR2 SASEGT. The junction had 10 bases not matched to a gene; V was cut back by 9 bases and J by 4 bases. CDR3 size: 15 residues. The CDR3 reads CASRGAGTGNQPQHF. CDR3 coding DNA: TGTGCCAGTAGGGGGGCCGGGACAGGGAATCAGCCCCAGCATTTT.

The chain has TRBV4-1 and TRBJ2-3; 10 nucleotides match TRBD2. With 5 bases clipped from V and 8 bases from J, the junction kept 13 bases outside the gene matches. The CDR3 sequence is 16 residues long. In germline, CDR1 is MGHRA, CDR2 YSYEKL. Here the CDR3 DNA reads TGCGCCAGCAGCGTAGAAGCGGGAGGGGATCGGGGTACGCAGTATTTT. As protein: CASSVEAGGDRGTQYF.

About this clone: The sample holds other DNA sequences that translate to the same CDR3. The chain has TRBV11-2 and TRBJ2-1, with 10 bases matching TRBD2. Germline V gene data show CDR1 as SGHAT and CDR2 as FQNNGV. The CDR3 is 15 amino acids. V dropped 5 bases and J dropped 0; count of bases not matched to a gene: 1. As DNA, the CDR3 is TGTGCCAGCAGCCCTAGCGGGAGCTCCTACAATGAGCAGTTCTTC. Its translation is CASSPSGSSYNEQFF.

The gene calls are TRBV6-5 and TRBJ2-7; 10 nucleotides agree with TRBD2. Trimming cost V 2 bases and J 3 bases; bases outside gene matches: 4. Germline V gives CDR1 MNHEY, CDR2 SVGAGI. The CDR3 contains 15 residues. CDR3 sequence reads: CASSYNLAGDYEQYF. The CDR3 DNA follows: TGTGCCAGCAGTTACAACCTAGCGGGGGACTACGAGCAGTACTTC.

The chain is built from TRBV29-1 and TRBJ2-3; 14 bases line up with TRBD2. CDR1 and CDR2 (germline): SQVTM, ANQGSEA. After removal of 3 bases from V and 3 bases from J, the junction contained 11 bases not matched to a gene. CDR3 length: 18 amino acids. The CDR3 reads CSVETYRLAGGLTDTQYF. In nucleotides, the CDR3 is TGCAGCGTTGAGACCTACCGACTAGCGGGAGGGTTGACAGATACGCAGTATTTT.

This clone was seen just once. The chain couples TRBV15 to TRBJ1-1; 10 bases map to TRBD1. CDR3 length: 16 amino acids. After removal of 5 bases from V and 0 bases from J, the junction contained 6 bases not matched to a gene. Per germline, CDR1 LNHNV and CDR2 YYDKDF (reference sequence). The CDR3 nucleotides are TGTGCCACCAGCTTCCGGGACAGGGGAATGAACACTGAAGCTTTCTTT. Translating gives CATSFRDRGMNTEAFF.

The chain couples TRBV13 to TRBJ2-5, with 11 bases aligning to TRBD2. The CDR3 consists of 16 residues. Germline trimming cut 5 bases from V and 0 bases from J; bases unmatched to any gene: 5. Germline loops: CDR1 PRHDT, CDR2 FYEKMQ (reference sequence). This chain's CDR3 is CASSRWTSGHQETQYF. As DNA, the CDR3 is TGTGCCAGCAGCCGCTGGACTAGCGGGCACCAAGAGACCCAGTACTTC.

The rearrangement joins TRBV18 to TRBJ2-1; tentatively, D is TRBD2 (5 bases). This CDR3 contains 15 residues. V shed 0 bases and J shed 3 bases, with 9 bases lying between them. Germline V gene sequence: CDR1 KGHSH, CDR2 LQKENI. The CDR3 reads CASSPPSGFYNEQFF. Here the CDR3 DNA reads TGTGCCAGCTCACCACCGTCGGGGTTCTACAATGAGCAGTTCTTC.

The rearrangement links TRBV7-9 to TRBJ2-2; 7 bases agree with TRBD2. V gave up 11 bases and J gave up 1 base; unmatched junction bases: 13. The germline CDR1 and CDR2 sequences are SEHNR and FQNEAQ (reference sequence). The CDR3 totals 16 residues. The CDR3, as DNA: TGTGCCTTAGGCACTAGCGTTAGGCGGAACACCGGGGAGCTGTTTTTT. Translated: CALGTSVRRNTGELFF.

The chain employs TRBV9 and TRBJ2-5, with D perhaps matching TRBD2 (7 bases). The V end lost 4 bases, the J end lost 1 base, and 32 bases lay between the germline ends. Germline V CDR1 and CDR2: SGDLS, YYNGEE. This CDR3 has 21 residues. Written as DNA, the CDR3 is TGTGCCAGCAGCATCAGCCCCCTCATTCCTCATGGAGGGGGGGGCCAAGAGACCCAGTACTTC. Translating it yields CASSISPLIPHGGGGQETQYF.

The rearrangement uses TRBV25-1 and TRBJ1-1, with a possible D match to TRBD1 (6 bases). V was shortened by 3 bases and J by 0 bases, with 14 bases between the two germline ends. The CDR3 is made up of 16 amino acids. Germline lookup yields CDR1 MGHDK and CDR2 SYGVNS. The CDR3 bases are TGTGCCAGCAGTGAGAGGGGGGGATCCATGAACACTGAAGCTTTCTTT. It specifies CASSERGGSMNTEAFF.

V gene TRBV6-6 combines with J gene TRBJ2-1, with TRBD2 identical over 10 bases. Germline V CDR1 and CDR2: MNHNY, SVGAGI (reference sequence). J lost 8 bases, V lost 6 bases, and 10 bases had no gene match. The CDR3 runs 15 residues. CDR3 DNA: TGTGCCAGCAGACCTCTAGCGGGAGCAAGATATGAGCAGTTCTTC. Protein: CASRPLAGARYEQFF.

This rearrangement joins TRBV11-2 to TRBJ1-5, with 7 bases matching TRBD1. The CDR3 consists of 15 residues. With 1 base clipped from V and 2 bases from J, the junction kept 2 bases outside the gene matches. The germline gives CDR1 SGHAT, CDR2 FQNNGV. The DNA for the CDR3 is TGTGCCAGCAGCTTAGGCGACAGGGGCAATCAGCCCCAGCATTTT. It is translated as CASSLGDRGNQPQHF. Variable domain in full (rest from reference TRBV11-2 and TRBJ1-5): EAGVAQSPRYKIIEKRQSVAFWCNPISGHATLYWYQQILGQGPKLLIQFQNNGVVDDSQLPKDRFSAERLKGVDSTLKIQPAKLEDSAVYLCASSLGDRGNQPQHFGDGTRLSIL.

The rearrangement uses TRBV7-9 and TRBJ1-1; 9 nucleotides match TRBD1. Germline assignment: CDR1 SEHNR and CDR2 FQNEAQ (reference sequence). This CDR3 comprises 14 residues. J gave up 4 bases and V 4 bases, and 4 bases lay outside the gene matches. The CDR3 bases are TGTGCCAGCAGCTCCCCGACAGGGGGCACTGAAGCTTTCTTT. Protein sequence: CASSSPTGGTEAFF.

The V call is TRBV28, the J call TRBJ2-3; TRBD2 aligns across 9 bases. V dropped 3 bases and J dropped 5; count of bases not matched to a gene: 9. Looked up from germline, CDR1 is MDHEN and CDR2 is SYDVKM. The CDR3 consists of 16 residues. CDR3 in DNA: TGTGCCAGCAGTTTGGCGACTAGCGGCGTGGGAGATACGCAGTATTTT. It specifies CASSLATSGVGDTQYF.

The rearrangement links TRBV6-5 to TRBJ1-6; D may be TRBD1 (6 bases). There are 14 residues in the CDR3. Trimming stripped 6 bases from V and 7 bases from J, with 13 bases between. The germline gives CDR1 MNHEY, CDR2 SVGAGI. CDR3 DNA: TGTGCCAGCAGAACGGACAGCGTGAATTCACCCCTCCACTTT. It translates to CASRTDSVNSPLHF.

The rearrangement joins TRBV27 to TRBJ2-2, with D possibly being TRBD1 (6 bases). The V end was cut by 0 bases, the J end by 8 bases, with 19 bases between. CDR1 and CDR2 from the germline V gene are MNHEY and SMNVEV (reference sequence). This CDR3 is 17 amino acids long. In DNA form, the CDR3 reads TGTGCCAGCAGTTTATCTAGGGGACACTCATTATTTGGGGAGCTGTTTTTT. It yields the protein CASSLSRGHSLFGELFF.

This clone was counted a few times. The chain couples TRBV7-3 to TRBJ2-7; 9 nucleotides align to TRBD1. J was trimmed by 2 bases and V by 8 bases; bases with no gene match: 10. Germline V lookup: CDR1 SGHTA, CDR2 FQGTGA. The CDR3 loop spans 15 amino acids. The CDR3 DNA follows: TGTGCCAGCGTCCCTGGACAGGGGAAAACCTACGAGCAGTACGTC. Translated: CASVPGQGKTYEQYV.

The rearrangement joins TRBV15 to TRBJ2-5; 10 bases line up with TRBD2. The junction had 5 bases not matched to a gene; V was cut back by 5 bases and J by 5 bases. Germline V gives CDR1 LNHNV, CDR2 YYDKDF (reference sequence). This CDR3 spans 14 amino acids. CDR3 nucleotide sequence: TGTGCCACCAGCCCCACGACTAGCGGGGAGACCCAGTACTTC. Encoded protein: CATSPTTSGETQYF.

This chain joins TRBV6-5 and TRBJ2-7; TRBD1 agrees at 8 bases. Germline assignment: CDR1 MNHEY and CDR2 SVGAGI. The CDR3 runs 13 residues. With V trimmed by 6 bases and J by 6 bases, 7 bases remained unmatched. In nucleotides, the CDR3 is TGTGCCAGCAGAAGGACAGGGTCGGTCGAGCAGTACTTC. The encoded protein is CASRRTGSVEQYF.

Written as DNA, the CDR3 is TGTGCCAGCAGTCGTGCCAGGGGCGGAGGAAGATATGGCTACACCTTC. It codes for CASSRARGGGRYGYTF. The chain uses TRBV25-1 and TRBJ1-2; D possibly corresponds to TRBD1 (6 bases). Between the trimmed V and J ends, which lost 5 bases and 5 bases, there was a span of 21 bases. The germline V gene encodes CDR1 MGHDK and CDR2 SYGVNS. The CDR3 is 16 amino acids.

The rearrangement joins TRBV6-1 to TRBJ2-2, with D uncertain. There are 13 residues in the CDR3. Trimming removed 7 bases from V and 5 bases from J, with 11 bases in between. CDR1 MNHNS and CDR2 SASEGT come from the germline V gene. The DNA for the CDR3 is TGTGCCAGCATCCAATCACGGACCGGGGAGCTGTTTTTT. This codes for CASIQSRTGELFF.